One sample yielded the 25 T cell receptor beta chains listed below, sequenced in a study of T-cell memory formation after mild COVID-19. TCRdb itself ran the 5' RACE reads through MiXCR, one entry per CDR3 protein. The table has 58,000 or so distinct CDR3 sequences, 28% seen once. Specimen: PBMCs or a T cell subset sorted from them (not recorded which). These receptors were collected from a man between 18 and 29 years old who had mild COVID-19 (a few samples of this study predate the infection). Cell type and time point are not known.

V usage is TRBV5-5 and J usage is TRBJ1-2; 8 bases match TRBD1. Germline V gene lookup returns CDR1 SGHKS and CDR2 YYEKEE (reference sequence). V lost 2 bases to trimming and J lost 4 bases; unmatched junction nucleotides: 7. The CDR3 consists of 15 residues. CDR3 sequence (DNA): TGTGCCAGCAGCTTAAGGACAGGGTTGGGCTATGGCTACACCTTC. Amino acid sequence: CASSLRTGLGYGYTF.

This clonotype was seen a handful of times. As DNA, the CDR3 is TGCAGTGCTATACAGGCCCCTAGCAATCAGCCCCAGCATTTT. Protein sequence: CSAIQAPSNQPQHF. This chain connects TRBV20-1 to TRBJ1-5; the D gene is possibly TRBD1 (5 bases). V lost 4 bases to trimming and J lost 0 bases, with 10 bases between them. The CDR3 sequence is 14 residues long. CDR1 DFQATT and CDR2 SNEGSKA come from the germline V gene (reference sequence).

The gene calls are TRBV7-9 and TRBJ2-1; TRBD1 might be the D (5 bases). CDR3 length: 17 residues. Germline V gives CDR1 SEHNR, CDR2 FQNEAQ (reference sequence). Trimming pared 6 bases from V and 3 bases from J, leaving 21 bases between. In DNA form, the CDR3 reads TGTGCCAGCAGTTCCGAACCCACAGGAAACTACTACAATGAGCAGTTCTTC. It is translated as CASSSEPTGNYYNEQFF.

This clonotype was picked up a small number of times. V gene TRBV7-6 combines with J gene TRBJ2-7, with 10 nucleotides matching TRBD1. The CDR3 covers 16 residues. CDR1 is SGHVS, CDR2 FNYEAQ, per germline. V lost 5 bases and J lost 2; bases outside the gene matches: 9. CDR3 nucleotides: TGTGCCAGCAGCGTACCTGGGACAGGGGCCACCTACGAGCAGTACTTC. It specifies CASSVPGTGATYEQYF.

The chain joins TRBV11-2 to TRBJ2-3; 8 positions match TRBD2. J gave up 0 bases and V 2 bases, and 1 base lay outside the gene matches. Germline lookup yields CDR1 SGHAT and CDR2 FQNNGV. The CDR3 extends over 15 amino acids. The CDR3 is CASSLTGGSTDTQYF. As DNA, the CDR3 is TGTGCCAGCAGCTTAACGGGGGGGAGCACAGATACGCAGTATTTT.

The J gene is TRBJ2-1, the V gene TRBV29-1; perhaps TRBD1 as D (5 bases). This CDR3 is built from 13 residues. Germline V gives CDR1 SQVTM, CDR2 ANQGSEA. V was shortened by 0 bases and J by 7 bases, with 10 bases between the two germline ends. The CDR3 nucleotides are TGCAGCGTTGAAGAGCCAGGGATTAATGAGCAGTTCTTC. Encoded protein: CSVEEPGINEQFF.

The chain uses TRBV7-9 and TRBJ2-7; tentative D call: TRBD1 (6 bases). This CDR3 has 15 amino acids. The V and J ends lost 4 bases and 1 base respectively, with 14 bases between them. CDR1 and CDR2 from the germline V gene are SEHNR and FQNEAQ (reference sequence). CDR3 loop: CASSSLGARSYEQYF. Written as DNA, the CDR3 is TGTGCCAGCAGCTCTTTGGGGGCTCGTTCCTACGAGCAGTACTTC.

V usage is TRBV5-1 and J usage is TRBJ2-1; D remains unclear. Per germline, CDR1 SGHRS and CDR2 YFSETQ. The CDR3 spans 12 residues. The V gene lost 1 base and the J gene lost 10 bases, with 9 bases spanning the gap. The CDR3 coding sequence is TGCGCCAGCAGCTTGAATGCAGGCGAGCAGTTCTTC. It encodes CASSLNAGEQFF.

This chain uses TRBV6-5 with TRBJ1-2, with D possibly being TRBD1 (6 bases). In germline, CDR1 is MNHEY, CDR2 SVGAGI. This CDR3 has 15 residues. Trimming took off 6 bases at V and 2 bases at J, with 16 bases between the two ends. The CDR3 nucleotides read TGTGCCAGCAGCCCAACCGCGACAGGAAACTATGGCTACACCTTC. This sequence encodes CASSPTATGNYGYTF.

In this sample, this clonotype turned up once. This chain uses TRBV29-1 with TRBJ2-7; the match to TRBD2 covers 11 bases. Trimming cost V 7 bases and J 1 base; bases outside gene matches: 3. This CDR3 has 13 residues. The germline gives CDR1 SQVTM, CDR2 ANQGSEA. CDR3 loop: CSATSGESYEQYF. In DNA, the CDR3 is TGCAGCGCGACTAGCGGGGAATCCTACGAGCAGTACTTC.

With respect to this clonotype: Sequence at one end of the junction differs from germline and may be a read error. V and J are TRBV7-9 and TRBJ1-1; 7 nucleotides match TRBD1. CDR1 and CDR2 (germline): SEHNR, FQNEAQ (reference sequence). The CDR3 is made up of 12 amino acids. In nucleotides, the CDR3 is TGTGACAGCAGCCAGGGGGGGACTGAAGCTTTCTTT. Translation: CDSSQGGTEAFF.

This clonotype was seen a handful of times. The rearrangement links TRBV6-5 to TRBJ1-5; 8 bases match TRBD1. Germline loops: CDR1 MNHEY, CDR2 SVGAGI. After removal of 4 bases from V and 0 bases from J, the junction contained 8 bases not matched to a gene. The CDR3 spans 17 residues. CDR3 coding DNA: TGTGCCAGCAGTTCTCGGACAGGGACATATAGCAATCAGCCCCAGCATTTT. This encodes CASSSRTGTYSNQPQHF.

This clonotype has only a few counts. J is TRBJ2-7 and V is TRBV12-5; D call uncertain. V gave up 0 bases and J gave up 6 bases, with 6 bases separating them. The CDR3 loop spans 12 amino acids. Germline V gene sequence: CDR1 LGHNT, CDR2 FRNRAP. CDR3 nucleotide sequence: TGTGCTAGTGGTTTGGTACCTCGCGAGCAGTACTTC. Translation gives CASGLVPREQYF.

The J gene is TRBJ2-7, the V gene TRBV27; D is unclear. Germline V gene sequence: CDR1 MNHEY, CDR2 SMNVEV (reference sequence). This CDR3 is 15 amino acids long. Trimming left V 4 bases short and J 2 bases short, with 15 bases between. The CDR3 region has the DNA TGTGCCAGCAGTTACGGAACGACGGCCACCTACGAGCAGTACTTC. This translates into CASSYGTTATYEQYF.

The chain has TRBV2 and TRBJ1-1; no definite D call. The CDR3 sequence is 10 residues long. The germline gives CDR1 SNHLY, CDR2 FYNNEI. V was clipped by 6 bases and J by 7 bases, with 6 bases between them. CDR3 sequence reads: CASRGDEAFF. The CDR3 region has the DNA TGTGCCAGCAGAGGCGATGAAGCTTTCTTT.

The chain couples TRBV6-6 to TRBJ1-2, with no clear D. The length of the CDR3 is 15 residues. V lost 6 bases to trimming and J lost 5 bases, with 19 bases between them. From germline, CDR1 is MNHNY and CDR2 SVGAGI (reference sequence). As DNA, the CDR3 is TGTGCCAGCAGGTCATACGGAACAGCTGTTTATGGCTACACCTTC. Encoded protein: CASRSYGTAVYGYTF.

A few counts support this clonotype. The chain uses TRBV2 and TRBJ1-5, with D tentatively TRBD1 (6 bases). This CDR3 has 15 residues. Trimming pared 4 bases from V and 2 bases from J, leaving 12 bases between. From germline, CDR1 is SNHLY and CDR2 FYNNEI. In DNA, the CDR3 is TGTGCCAGCAGTGTAACAGGGTCGGGCAATCAGCCCCAGCATTTT. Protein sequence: CASSVTGSGNQPQHF.

Here the CDR3 reads CASRLAGGDTGELFF. CDR3 nucleotides: TGTGCCAGCAGGCTAGCGGGGGGTGACACCGGGGAGCTGTTTTTT. V usage is TRBV12-3 or TRBV12-4 and J usage is TRBJ2-2; 11 nucleotides align to TRBD2. J gave up 3 bases and V 6 bases, and 3 bases lay outside the gene matches. This CDR3 has 15 residues.

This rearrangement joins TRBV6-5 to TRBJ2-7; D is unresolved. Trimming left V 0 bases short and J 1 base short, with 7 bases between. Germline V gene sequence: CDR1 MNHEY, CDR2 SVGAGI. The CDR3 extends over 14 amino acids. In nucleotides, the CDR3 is TGTGCCAGCAGTTACTCCACAGCGTCCTACGAGCAGTACGTC. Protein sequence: CASSYSTASYEQYV.

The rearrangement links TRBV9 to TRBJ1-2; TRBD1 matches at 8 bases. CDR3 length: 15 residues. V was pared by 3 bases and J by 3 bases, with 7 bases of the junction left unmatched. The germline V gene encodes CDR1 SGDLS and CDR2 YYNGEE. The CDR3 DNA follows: TGTGCCAGCAGCGGAAACCAGGGGGCCCACTATGGCTACACCTTC. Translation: CASSGNQGAHYGYTF.

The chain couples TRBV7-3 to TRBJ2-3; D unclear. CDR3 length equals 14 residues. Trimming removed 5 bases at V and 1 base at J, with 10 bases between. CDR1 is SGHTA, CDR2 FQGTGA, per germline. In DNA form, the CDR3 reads TGTGCCAGCAGCCTCGAACCCCGCACAGATACGCAGTATTTT. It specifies CASSLEPRTDTQYF.

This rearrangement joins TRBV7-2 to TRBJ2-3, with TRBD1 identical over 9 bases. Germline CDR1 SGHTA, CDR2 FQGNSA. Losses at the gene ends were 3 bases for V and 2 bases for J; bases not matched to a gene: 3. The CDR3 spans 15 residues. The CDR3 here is CASSFGTGFTDTQYF. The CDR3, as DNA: TGTGCCAGCAGCTTTGGGACAGGGTTCACAGATACGCAGTATTTT.

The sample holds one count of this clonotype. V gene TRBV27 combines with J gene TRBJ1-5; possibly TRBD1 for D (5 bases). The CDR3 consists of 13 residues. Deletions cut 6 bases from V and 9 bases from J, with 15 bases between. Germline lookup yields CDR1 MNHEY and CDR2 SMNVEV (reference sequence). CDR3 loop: CASRSAGQGPQHF. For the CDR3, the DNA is TGTGCCAGCAGATCGGCGGGGCAGGGGCCCCAGCATTTT.

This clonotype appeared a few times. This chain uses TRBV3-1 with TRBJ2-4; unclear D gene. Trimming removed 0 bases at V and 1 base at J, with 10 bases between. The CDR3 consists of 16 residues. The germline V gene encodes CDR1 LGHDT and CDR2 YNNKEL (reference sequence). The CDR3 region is CASSQDRVRAKNIQYF. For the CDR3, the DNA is TGTGCCAGCAGCCAAGATAGGGTTCGGGCCAAAAACATTCAGTACTTC. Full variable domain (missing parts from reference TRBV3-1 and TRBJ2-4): DTAVSQTPKYLVTQMGNDKSIKCEQNLGHDTMYWYKQDSKKFLKIMFSYNNKELIINETVPNRFSPKSPDKAHLNLHINSLELGDSAVYFCASSQDRVRAKNIQYFGAGTRLSVL.

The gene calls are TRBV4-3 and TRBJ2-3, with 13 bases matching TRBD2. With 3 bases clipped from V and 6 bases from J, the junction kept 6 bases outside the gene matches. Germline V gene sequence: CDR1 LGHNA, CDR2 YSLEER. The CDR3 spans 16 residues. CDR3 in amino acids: CASSHDTSGGADTQYF. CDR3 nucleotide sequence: TGCGCCAGCAGCCACGATACTAGCGGGGGGGCGGATACGCAGTATTTT.